Only one count was recorded for the clone carrying this T cell receptor (beta chain). These data originate in a study of blood T cell repertoires in COVID-19. About the research overall: COVID-19 samples collected from the United States, Italy and Spain covered acute and convalescent phases. T cells, B-cell-depleted T cells, or PBMCs provided the cDNA or gDNA that served as material.

Libraries were prepared by immunoSEQ multiplex PCR; TCRdb keeps only in-frame clonotypes and omits some of them. The sample yields some 29,000 clones, about 80% seen once. Trimming took off 0 bases at V and 11 bases at J, with 10 bases between the two ends. The CDR3 covers 13 residues. CDR1 is MNHEY, CDR2 SVGAGI, per germline. This receptor was taken from a man aged 65-85 years with acute or convalescent COVID-19. J is TRBJ1-4 and V is TRBV6-5; the D is unclear. Material: peripheral blood. The CDR3 region has the DNA TGTGCCAGCAGTTACTCGGAGGGAGGGAAACTGTTTTTT. Translated, it gives CASSYSEGGKLFF.